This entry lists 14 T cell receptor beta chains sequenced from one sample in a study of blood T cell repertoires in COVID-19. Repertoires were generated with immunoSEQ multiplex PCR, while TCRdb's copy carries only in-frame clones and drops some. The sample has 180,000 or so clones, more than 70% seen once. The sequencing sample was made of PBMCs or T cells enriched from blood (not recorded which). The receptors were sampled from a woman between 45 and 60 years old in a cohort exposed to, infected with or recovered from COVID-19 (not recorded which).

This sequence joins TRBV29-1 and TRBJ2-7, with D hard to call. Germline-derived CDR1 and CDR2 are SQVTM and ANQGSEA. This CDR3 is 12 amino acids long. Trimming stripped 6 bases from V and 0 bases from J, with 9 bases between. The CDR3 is CSVTFNSYEQYF. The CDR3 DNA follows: TGCAGCGTGACATTTAACTCCTACGAGCAGTACTTC.

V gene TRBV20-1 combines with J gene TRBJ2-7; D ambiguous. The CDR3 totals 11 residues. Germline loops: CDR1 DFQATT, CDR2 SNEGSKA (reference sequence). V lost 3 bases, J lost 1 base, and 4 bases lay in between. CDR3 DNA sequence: TGCAGTGCTAGTCCGTCCTACGAGCAGTACTTC. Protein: CSASPSYEQYF.

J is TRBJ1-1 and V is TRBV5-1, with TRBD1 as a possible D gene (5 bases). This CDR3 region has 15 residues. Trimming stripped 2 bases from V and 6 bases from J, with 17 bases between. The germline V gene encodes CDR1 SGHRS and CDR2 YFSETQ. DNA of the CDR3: TGCGCCAGCAGCTTTTGGACCCTTGGGGCCGCTGAAGCTTTCTTT. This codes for CASSFWTLGAAEAFF.

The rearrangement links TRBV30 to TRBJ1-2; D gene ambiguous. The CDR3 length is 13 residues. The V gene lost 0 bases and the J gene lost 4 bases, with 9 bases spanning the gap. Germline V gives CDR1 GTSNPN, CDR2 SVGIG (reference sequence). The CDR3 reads CAWSVEVSYGYTF. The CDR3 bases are TGTGCCTGGAGTGTCGAAGTGAGCTATGGCTACACCTTC. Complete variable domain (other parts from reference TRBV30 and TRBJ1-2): SQTIHQWPATLVQPVGSPLSLECTVEGTSNPNLYWYRQAAGRGLQLLFYSVGIGQISSEVPQNLSASRPQDRQFILSSKKLLLSDSGFYLCAWSVEVSYGYTFGSGTRLTVV.

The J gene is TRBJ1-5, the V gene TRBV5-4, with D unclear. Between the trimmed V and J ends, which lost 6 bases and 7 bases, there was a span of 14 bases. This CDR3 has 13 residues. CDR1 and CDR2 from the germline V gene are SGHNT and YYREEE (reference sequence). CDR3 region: CASIRSGEQPQHF. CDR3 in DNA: TGTGCCAGCATACGATCTGGGGAGCAGCCCCAGCATTTT.

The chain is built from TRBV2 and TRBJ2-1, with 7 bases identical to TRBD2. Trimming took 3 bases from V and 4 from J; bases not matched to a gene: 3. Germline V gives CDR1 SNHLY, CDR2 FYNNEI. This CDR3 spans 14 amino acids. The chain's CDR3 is CASSDSGLYNEQFF. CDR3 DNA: TGTGCCAGCAGTGATAGCGGGTTATACAATGAGCAGTTCTTC.

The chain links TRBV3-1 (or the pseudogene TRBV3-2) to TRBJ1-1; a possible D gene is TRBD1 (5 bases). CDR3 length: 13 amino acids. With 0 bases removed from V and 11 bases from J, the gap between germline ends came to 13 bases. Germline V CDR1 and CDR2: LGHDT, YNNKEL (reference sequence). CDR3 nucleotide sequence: TGTGCCAGCAGCCAAGATCAGTCGGGGGACGCTTTCTTT. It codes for CASSQDQSGDAFF.

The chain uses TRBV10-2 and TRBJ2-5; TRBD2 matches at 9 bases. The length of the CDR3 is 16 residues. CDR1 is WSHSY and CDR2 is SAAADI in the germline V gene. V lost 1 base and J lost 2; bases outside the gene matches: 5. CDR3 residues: CASSEWAGGRQETQYF. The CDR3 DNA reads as TGCGCCAGCAGTGAGTGGGCGGGGGGGCGGCAAGAGACCCAGTACTTC.

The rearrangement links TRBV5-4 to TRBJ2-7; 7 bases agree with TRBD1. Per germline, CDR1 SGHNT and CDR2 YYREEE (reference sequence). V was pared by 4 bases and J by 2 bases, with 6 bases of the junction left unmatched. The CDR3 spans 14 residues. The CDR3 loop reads CASSETGSPYEQYF. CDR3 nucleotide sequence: TGTGCCAGCAGCGAGACAGGGAGCCCCTACGAGCAGTACTTC.

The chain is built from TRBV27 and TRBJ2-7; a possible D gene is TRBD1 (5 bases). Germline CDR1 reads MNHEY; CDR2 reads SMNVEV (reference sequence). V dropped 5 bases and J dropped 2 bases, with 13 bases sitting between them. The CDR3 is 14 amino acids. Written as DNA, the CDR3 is TGTGCCAGCAGTCCAACCGACAGTGCCTACGAGCAGTACTTC. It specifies CASSPTDSAYEQYF.

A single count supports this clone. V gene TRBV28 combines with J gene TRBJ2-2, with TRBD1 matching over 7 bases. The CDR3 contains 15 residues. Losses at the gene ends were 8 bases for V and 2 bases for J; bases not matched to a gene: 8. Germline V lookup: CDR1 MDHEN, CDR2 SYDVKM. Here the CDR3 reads CASAAWDSNTGELFF. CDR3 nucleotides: TGTGCCAGCGCAGCATGGGACAGTAACACCGGGGAGCTGTTTTTT.

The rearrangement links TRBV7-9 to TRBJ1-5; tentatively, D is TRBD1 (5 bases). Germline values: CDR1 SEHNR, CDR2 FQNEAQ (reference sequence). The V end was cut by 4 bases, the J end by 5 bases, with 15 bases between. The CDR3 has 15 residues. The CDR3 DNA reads TGTGCCAGCAGCTCCTGGGGAAGGGGTGATCAGCCCCAGCATTTT. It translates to CASSSWGRGDQPQHF.

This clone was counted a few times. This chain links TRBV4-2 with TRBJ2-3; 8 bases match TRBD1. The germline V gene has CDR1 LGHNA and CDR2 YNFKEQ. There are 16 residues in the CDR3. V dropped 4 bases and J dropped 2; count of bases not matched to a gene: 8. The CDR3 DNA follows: TGTGCCAGCAGCCTATCCGGGACAGGAGCCACAGATACGCAGTATTTT. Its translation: CASSLSGTGATDTQYF.

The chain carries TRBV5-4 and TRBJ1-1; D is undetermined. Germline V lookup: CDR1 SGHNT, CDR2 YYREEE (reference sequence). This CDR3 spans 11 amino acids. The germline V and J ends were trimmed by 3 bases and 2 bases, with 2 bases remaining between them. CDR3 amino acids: CASSSNTEAFF. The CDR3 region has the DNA TGTGCCAGCAGCTCTAACACTGAAGCTTTCTTT.